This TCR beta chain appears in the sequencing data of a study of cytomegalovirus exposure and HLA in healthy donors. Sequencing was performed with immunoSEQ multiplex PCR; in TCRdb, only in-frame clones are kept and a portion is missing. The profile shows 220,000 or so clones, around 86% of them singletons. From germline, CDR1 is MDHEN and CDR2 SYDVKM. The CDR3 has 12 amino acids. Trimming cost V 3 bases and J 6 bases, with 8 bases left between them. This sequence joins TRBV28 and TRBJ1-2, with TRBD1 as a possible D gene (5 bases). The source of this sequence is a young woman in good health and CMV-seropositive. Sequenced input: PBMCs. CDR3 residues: CASSLGLDGYTF. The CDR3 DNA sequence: TGTGCCAGCAGTTTGGGACTCGATGGCTACACCTTC.